The 14 T cell receptor beta chains listed next were all sequenced from one sample in a study of CD8 T cells in Susac syndrome. cDNA came from roughly 0.53 to 1 ug RNA primed by random hexamers. TCRdb ran MiXCR on the immunoSEQ multiplex PCR reads and lists one entry per CDR3 protein. The sample has tens of thousands of distinct CDR3 sequences, just under 95% seen once. Sequenced input: CD8+ T cells from PBMCs. Source of these receptors: a human donor with Susac syndrome.

Only one count was recorded for this clonotype. The chain joins TRBV5-1 to TRBJ2-5; 10 nucleotides line up with TRBD1. This CDR3 has 15 residues. Germline CDR1 reads SGHRS; CDR2 reads YFSETQ. The junction had 5 bases not matched to a gene; V was cut back by 1 base and J by 5 bases. The CDR3: CASSLTRDRGETQYF. CDR3 nucleotides: TGCGCCAGCAGCTTGACTCGGGACAGGGGTGAGACCCAGTACTTC.

V gene TRBV5-6 combines with J gene TRBJ2-5; D unresolved. This CDR3 is 12 amino acids long. Germline assignment: CDR1 SGHDT and CDR2 YYEEEE. V was shortened by 4 bases and J by 5 bases, with 9 bases between the two germline ends. The CDR3 region has the DNA TGTGCCAGCAGCCCTTCGACGGAGACCCAGTACTTC. Its protein product is CASSPSTETQYF.

The chain recombines TRBV7-9 with TRBJ2-1; a weak D match, TRBD1 (5 bases). The germline CDR1 and CDR2 sequences are SEHNR and FQNEAQ (reference sequence). This CDR3 region has 17 residues. Trimming removed 4 bases from V and 1 base from J, with 17 bases in between. This chain's CDR3 is CASSSPVRTPSYNEQFF. CDR3 DNA: TGTGCCAGCAGCTCCCCTGTAAGGACACCATCCTACAATGAGCAGTTCTTC.

The chain recombines TRBV20-1 with TRBJ2-1; D uncertain. V was pared by 2 bases and J by 9 bases, with 17 bases between. This CDR3 has 14 amino acids. Per the germline V gene, CDR1 is DFQATT and CDR2 is SNEGSKA (reference sequence). The CDR3: CSARPASDFREQFF. Written as DNA, the CDR3 is TGCAGTGCTAGACCGGCCAGTGATTTCCGTGAGCAGTTCTTC.

The chain couples TRBV6-2 or TRBV6-3 to TRBJ1-5; D is unresolved. CDR3 length equals 14 residues. CDR1 is MNHEY and CDR2 is SVGEGT in the germline V gene. The V end lost 2 bases, the J end lost 4 bases, and 9 bases lay between the germline ends. Here the CDR3 reads CASSYTRVNQPQHF. CDR3 bases: TGTGCCAGCAGTTACACCCGGGTAAATCAGCCCCAGCATTTT.

The chain uses TRBV20-1 and TRBJ1-2, with TRBD1 matching over 8 bases. Germline CDR1 DFQATT, CDR2 SNEGSKA (reference sequence). The CDR3 sequence is 14 residues long. After removal of 5 bases from V and 8 bases from J, the junction contained 13 bases not matched to a gene. CDR3 bases: TGCAGTGCTTACACGGACAGGGAAGGTGGGGGCTACACCTTC. Its protein is CSAYTDREGGGYTF.

The genes are TRBV7-2 and TRBJ2-7; D gene uncertain. Between the trimmed V and J ends, which lost 1 base and 4 bases, there was a span of 8 bases. Germline V gives CDR1 SGHTA, CDR2 FQGNSA. The CDR3 consists of 13 residues. Written as DNA, the CDR3 is TGTGCCAGCAGCTTAGGCCGCATTTACGAGCAGTACTTC. This codes for CASSLGRIYEQYF. Full variable domain (remainder filled in from reference TRBV7-2 and TRBJ2-7): GAGVSQSPSNKVTEKGKDVELRCDPISGHTALYWYRQSLGQGLEFLIYFQGNSAPDKSGLPSDRFSAERTGGSVSTLTIQRTQQEDSAVYLCASSLGRIYEQYFGPGTRLTVT.

The genes are TRBV7-9 and TRBJ2-7; D is ambiguous. Per germline, CDR1 SEHNR and CDR2 FQNEAQ (reference sequence). V was trimmed by 1 base and J by 2 bases, leaving 9 bases between them. The CDR3 sequence is 14 residues long. In DNA, the CDR3 is TGTGCCAGCAGCTTAGGGCTTATCCCCTACGAGCAGTACTTC. It encodes CASSLGLIPYEQYF.

The gene calls are TRBV11-2 and TRBJ1-1; D gene ambiguous. This CDR3 has 13 residues. CDR1 and CDR2 (germline): SGHAT, FQNNGV. Trimming pared 5 bases from V and 7 bases from J, leaving 14 bases between. CDR3 amino acids: CASSAVYIGEAFF. In nucleotides, the CDR3 is TGTGCCAGCAGCGCCGTATATATCGGTGAAGCTTTCTTT.

V and J are TRBV20-1 and TRBJ2-3, with 11 bases aligning to TRBD2. The CDR3 is made up of 14 amino acids. With 5 bases clipped from V and 3 bases from J, the junction kept 4 bases outside the gene matches. Germline CDR1 is DFQATT and CDR2 is SNEGSKA (reference sequence). The DNA for the CDR3 is TGCAGTGCTTCCCGGACTAGCGGGACAGATACGCAGTATTTT. It translates to CSASRTSGTDTQYF.

V usage is TRBV30 and J usage is TRBJ2-1; D ambiguous. There are 15 residues in the CDR3. Per germline, CDR1 GTSNPN and CDR2 SVGIG (reference sequence). V was clipped by 3 bases and J by 8 bases, with 20 bases between them. The CDR3 DNA follows: TGTGCCTGGAGCCTGGACCCCCCCCGCCATCATGAGCAGTTCTTC. It codes for CAWSLDPPRHHEQFF.

The chain uses TRBV7-8 and TRBJ2-1; TRBD2 might be the D (6 bases). V was cut by 5 bases and J by 8 bases, with 19 bases left in between. This CDR3 is built from 15 residues. CDR1 SGHVS and CDR2 FQNEAQ come from the germline V gene. The CDR3 coding sequence is TGTGCCAGCAGCGTTGTCGGGACTCCCGTCGATGAGCAGTTCTTC. Translating it yields CASSVVGTPVDEQFF.

The rearrangement links TRBV11-2 to TRBJ2-2; D is possibly TRBD1 (5 bases). V was cut by 0 bases and J by 7 bases, with 9 bases left in between. Germline CDR1 SGHAT, CDR2 FQNNGV. The CDR3 runs to 14 residues. DNA of the CDR3: TGTGCCAGCAGCTTAGAGGCAGGGTTCGGGGAGCTGTTTTTT. Amino acid sequence: CASSLEAGFGELFF. The whole variable domain, filled in from reference TRBV11-2 and TRBJ2-2, reads EAGVAQSPRYKIIEKRQSVAFWCNPISGHATLYWYQQILGQGPKLLIQFQNNGVVDDSQLPKDRFSAERLKGVDSTLKIQPAKLEDSAVYLCASSLEAGFGELFFGEGSRLTVL.

This chain uses TRBV5-6 with TRBJ2-7; D possibly corresponds to TRBD1 (6 bases). In germline, CDR1 is SGHDT, CDR2 YYEEEE. The V and J ends lost 0 bases and 2 bases respectively, with 12 bases between them. The length of the CDR3 is 15 residues. CDR3 sequence reads: CASSLAVDSPYEQYF. CDR3 nucleotides: TGTGCCAGCAGCTTGGCCGTGGACAGCCCCTACGAGCAGTACTTC.